A single sample gave rise to the 29 T cell receptor beta chains below, sequenced in a study of graft-versus-host responses after intestinal transplantation. Measured with immunoSEQ multiplex PCR; TCRdb has only the in-frame clones, and not every one. Found here are about 120,000 clones, less than 95% of them singletons; the top ten hold approximately 0.18%. Antigen specificity for these receptors is unknown. Here the sequenced sample was unstimulated CD4+ T cells sorted from spleen or lymph node cells, taken before intestinal transplant. The source of these receptors is a human donor who received an intestinal transplant.

This rearrangement joins TRBV7-9 to TRBJ2-5; 7 bases line up with TRBD1. Trimming cost V 3 bases and J 3 bases; bases outside gene matches: 13. Germline V gives CDR1 SEHNR, CDR2 FQNEAQ (reference sequence). This CDR3 has 17 residues. The CDR3 spells CASSFKALLQGKETQYF. The CDR3 DNA reads TGTGCCAGCAGCTTTAAAGCCCTTCTACAGGGGAAAGAGACCCAGTACTTC.

J is TRBJ2-2 and V is TRBV27; 11 positions agree with TRBD1. Germline lookup yields CDR1 MNHEY and CDR2 SMNVEV (reference sequence). Germline trimming cut 8 bases from V and 3 bases from J; bases unmatched to any gene: 5. This CDR3 region has 15 residues. CDR3 sequence reads: CASAGQGAYTGELFF. CDR3 bases: TGTGCCAGCGCCGGACAGGGGGCATACACCGGGGAGCTGTTTTTT.

The rearrangement uses TRBV5-1 and TRBJ1-2, with D possibly being TRBD1 (6 bases). The V end lost 4 bases, the J end lost 2 bases, and 12 bases lay between the germline ends. The CDR3 runs 14 residues. Germline loops: CDR1 SGHRS, CDR2 YFSETQ. This chain's CDR3 is CASSGGDTNYGYTF. The CDR3 nucleotides read TGCGCCAGCAGCGGGGGGGACACAAACTATGGCTACACCTTC. Looking up the rest from reference TRBV5-1 and TRBJ1-2 gives the full variable domain: KAGVTQTPRYLIKTRGQQVTLSCSPISGHRSVSWYQQTPGQGLQFLFEYFSETQRNKGNFPGRFSGRQFSNSRSEMNVSTLELGDSALYLCASSGGDTNYGYTFGSGTRLTVV.

V and J are TRBV7-2 and TRBJ2-7, with D possibly being TRBD1 (6 bases). With 1 base removed from V and 3 bases from J, the gap between germline ends came to 16 bases. The CDR3 is 16 residues long. Germline V gives CDR1 SGHTA, CDR2 FQGNSA. CDR3 in DNA: TGTGCCAGCAGCTTAGTTGGGGGAAAAGGGGGCTACGAGCAGTACTTC. Translating gives CASSLVGGKGGYEQYF.

The genes are TRBV18 and TRBJ2-3, with 10 bases aligning to TRBD1. CDR3 size: 16 residues. V was clipped by 2 bases and J by 5 bases; unmatched bases: 7. Germline values: CDR1 KGHSH, CDR2 LQKENI. Here the CDR3 DNA reads TGTGCCAGCTCACCAAGGACAGGGGGAGGAAAAGATACGCAGTATTTT. Amino acids: CASSPRTGGGKDTQYF.

CDR3 region: CASSLDTVSTDTQYF. The CDR3 coding sequence is TGCGCCAGCAGCTTGGATACTGTGAGCACAGATACGCAGTATTTT. This rearrangement joins TRBV5-1 to TRBJ2-3; D ambiguous. The V gene's germline CDR1 is SGHRS and CDR2 YFSETQ. The V end was cut by 0 bases, the J end by 0 bases, with 8 bases between. The CDR3 contains 15 residues.

The rearrangement links TRBV11-2 to TRBJ2-7; 8 positions agree with TRBD2. CDR1 is SGHAT and CDR2 is FQNNGV in the germline V gene. Trimming cost V 2 bases and J 2 bases; bases outside gene matches: 5. CDR3 length: 15 amino acids. Here the CDR3 reads CASSLRGGATYEQYF. Written as DNA, the CDR3 is TGTGCCAGCAGCTTACGGGGGGGGGCTACCTACGAGCAGTACTTC.

The chain employs TRBV5-1 and TRBJ1-3; 8 bases are a match to TRBD1. Unmatched junction bases numbered 5, after V lost 0 bases and J lost 3 bases. In germline, CDR1 is SGHRS, CDR2 YFSETQ. The CDR3 is 16 amino acids. In DNA, the CDR3 is TGCGCCAGCAGCTTGGTGTCAGGGGGCGGTGGAAACACCATATATTTT. Its translation is CASSLVSGGGGNTIYF.

V usage is TRBV4-3 and J usage is TRBJ2-7, with 10 bases identical to TRBD1. Germline V CDR1 and CDR2: LGHNA, YSLEER. The trim removed 0 bases at V and 4 bases at J, leaving 18 bases unmatched. The CDR3 length is 20 residues. CDR3 residues: CASSQEPGQGRWLGGYEQYF. Here the CDR3 DNA reads TGCGCCAGCAGCCAAGAACCGGGACAGGGGCGCTGGTTGGGGGGGTACGAGCAGTACTTC.

The chain is built from TRBV19 and TRBJ2-7; 8 positions match TRBD2. CDR1 LNHDA and CDR2 SQIVND come from the germline V gene (reference sequence). The CDR3 has 14 amino acids. The junction had 7 bases not matched to a gene; V was cut back by 7 bases and J by 2 bases. CDR3 DNA: TGTGCCAGTAAAAGCGGGAGACCCCCCTACGAGCAGTACTTC. Its translation is CASKSGRPPYEQYF. The variable domain in full, completed from reference TRBV19 and TRBJ2-7, reads DGGITQSPKYLFRKEGQNVTLSCEQNLNHDAMYWYRQDPGQGLRLIYYSQIVNDFQKGDIAEGYSVSREKKESFPLTVTSAQKNPTAFYLCASKSGRPPYEQYFGPGTRLTVT.

The rearrangement joins TRBV11-1 to TRBJ2-7; TRBD1 matches at 8 bases. The CDR3 spans 13 residues. V gave up 0 bases and J gave up 6 bases; unmatched junction bases: 1. From germline, CDR1 is SGHAT and CDR2 FQDESV (reference sequence). Written as DNA, the CDR3 is TGTGCCAGCAGCTTAGCGACAGGGGTCGAGCAGTACTTC. Residues: CASSLATGVEQYF.

The V and J genes are TRBV18 and TRBJ1-4, with 7 bases matching TRBD1. Trimming at V came to 3 bases and at J to 3 bases, leaving 1 base not matched to a gene. The CDR3 runs 14 residues. Looked up from germline, CDR1 is KGHSH and CDR2 is LQKENI. The CDR3 coding sequence is TGTGCCAGCTCACCGAGGGGGCCTAATGAAAAACTGTTTTTT. Its protein is CASSPRGPNEKLFF. The full variable domain, rest sourced from reference TRBV18 and TRBJ1-4, is NAGVMQNPRHLVRRRGQEARLRCSPMKGHSHVYWYRQLPEEGLKFMVYLQKENIIDESGMPKERFSAEFPKEGPSILRIQQVVRGDSAAYFCASSPRGPNEKLFFGSGTQLSVL.

For the CDR3, the DNA is TGCGCCAGCAGCTTGGGGACAGGGATCGATACGCAGTATTTT. The encoded protein is CASSLGTGIDTQYF. The chain employs TRBV5-1 and TRBJ2-3; 8 bases agree with TRBD1. The V and J ends lost 0 bases and 6 bases, in that order; junction bases with no gene match: 3. The CDR3 has 14 residues. The germline V gene has CDR1 SGHRS and CDR2 YFSETQ.

The rearrangement links TRBV6-1 to TRBJ2-1, with 11 nucleotides matching TRBD2. The CDR3 loop spans 16 amino acids. Germline V lookup: CDR1 MNHNS, CDR2 SASEGT. Losses at the gene ends were 3 bases for V and 7 bases for J; bases not matched to a gene: 8. CDR3 region: CASSDWTSGFSNEQFF. DNA of the CDR3: TGTGCCAGCAGTGATTGGACTAGCGGGTTCTCAAATGAGCAGTTCTTC.

The V gene is TRBV28, the J gene TRBJ2-7; TRBD2 is a possible D gene (6 bases). The CDR3 is 14 residues long. V was cut by 3 bases and J by 2 bases, with 11 bases left in between. Germline lookup yields CDR1 MDHEN and CDR2 SYDVKM. The CDR3, as DNA: TGTGCCAGCAGTTTGTGGGACTTGCCCTACGAGCAGTACTTC. Protein sequence: CASSLWDLPYEQYF.

Concerning this clone: Compared with germline, one end of the junction differs, possibly owing to a read error. At the DNA level, this CDR3 is encoded by other sequences in the same sample as well. DNA of the CDR3: TGCGCCAGCAGCGTCACTTCCGGGACTAGCGCGTACAATGAGCAGTTCTTC. Translated: CASSVTSGTSAYNEQFF. The V call is TRBV9, the J call TRBJ2-1; the match to TRBD2 covers 10 bases. Germline V gene sequence: CDR1 SGDLS, CDR2 YYNGEE. This CDR3 spans 17 amino acids.

The chain joins TRBV28 to TRBJ1-2; D may be TRBD1 (6 bases). The V gene's germline CDR1 is MDHEN and CDR2 SYDVKM. The CDR3 sequence is 17 residues long. With 6 bases removed from V and 4 bases from J, the gap between germline ends came to 24 bases. The CDR3 region has the DNA TGTGCCAGCAGCCAGGACAGTCCGGGACGGCGCAGCTATGGCTACACCTTC. Protein product: CASSQDSPGRRSYGYTF.

The V and J genes are TRBV7-9 and TRBJ2-5; no clear D. CDR3 length: 14 amino acids. Germline V gene sequence: CDR1 SEHNR, CDR2 FQNEAQ (reference sequence). Deletions cut 0 bases from V and 1 base from J, with 6 bases between. DNA for the CDR3: TGTGCCAGCAGCTTAGCCCCCTCCCAAGAGACCCAGTACTTC. This gives the protein CASSLAPSQETQYF.

The genes are TRBV28 and TRBJ2-7; weak D call: TRBD2 (6 bases). Germline values: CDR1 MDHEN, CDR2 SYDVKM. The CDR3 loop spans 14 amino acids. CDR3 residues: CASSSTPRLDIGAV. The CDR3 DNA is TGTGCCAGCAGTTCAACACCCCGACTAGACATTGGGGCGGTC.

The chain couples TRBV28 to TRBJ2-3; tentative D call: TRBD2 (6 bases). The CDR3 length is 13 residues. The V gene's germline CDR1 is MDHEN and CDR2 SYDVKM. The V gene lost 6 bases and the J gene lost 3 bases, with 10 bases spanning the gap. CDR3 in DNA: TGTGCCAGCAGGGCTGCGGGAACAGATACGCAGTATTTT. This encodes CASRAAGTDTQYF.

This clone has just a few counts. This chain links TRBV5-1 with TRBJ2-1, with TRBD2 as a possible D gene (6 bases). Per germline, CDR1 SGHRS and CDR2 YFSETQ. Trimming cost V 2 bases and J 4 bases, with 13 bases left between them. The CDR3 spans 15 residues. The CDR3 sequence: CASSFRSGTYNEQFF. The CDR3 nucleotides read TGCGCCAGCAGCTTCCGGTCCGGGACTTACAATGAGCAGTTCTTC.

The chain employs TRBV27 and TRBJ2-4; a possible D gene is TRBD2 (6 bases). The CDR3 consists of 16 residues. Trimming stripped 0 bases from V and 0 bases from J, with 9 bases between. The germline gives CDR1 MNHEY, CDR2 SMNVEV (reference sequence). CDR3 DNA sequence: TGTGCCAGCAGTTTATCCCCGGGACTAGCCAAAAACATTCAGTACTTC. Translated: CASSLSPGLAKNIQYF.

J is TRBJ2-1 and V is TRBV19; D not resolved. The CDR3 sequence is 15 residues long. Germline CDR1 and CDR2: LNHDA and SQIVND (reference sequence). Trimming removed 5 bases from V and 1 base from J, with 12 bases in between. CDR3 protein: CASSPRSSSYNEQFF. The CDR3 coding sequence is TGTGCCAGTAGTCCCCGGTCCTCATCCTACAATGAGCAGTTCTTC.

This chain connects TRBV28 to TRBJ2-7, with unresolved D. Deletions cut 2 bases from V and 2 bases from J, with 4 bases between. The CDR3 covers 12 residues. Per the germline V gene, CDR1 is MDHEN and CDR2 is SYDVKM. This CDR3 reads CASSLAAYEQYF. The CDR3 DNA reads as TGTGCCAGCAGTTTAGCGGCCTACGAGCAGTACTTC.

The chain joins TRBV4-3 to TRBJ2-3; no definite D call. Trimming cost V 1 base and J 2 bases, with 10 bases left between them. Germline lookup yields CDR1 LGHNA and CDR2 YSLEER. The CDR3 loop spans 15 amino acids. This CDR3 reads CASSQAGLITDTQYF. The CDR3 nucleotides read TGCGCCAGCAGCCAAGCAGGCCTTATCACAGATACGCAGTATTTT.

The chain is built from TRBV25-1 and TRBJ2-5; D may be TRBD1 (6 bases). Germline assignment: CDR1 MGHDK and CDR2 SYGVNS. CDR3 length equals 14 residues. The V and J ends lost 3 bases and 2 bases respectively, with 10 bases between them. CDR3 in amino acids: CASSEWTVQETQYF. The CDR3 nucleotides are TGTGCCAGCAGTGAGTGGACAGTACAAGAGACCCAGTACTTC.

This clone occurred once. The J gene is TRBJ1-1, the V gene TRBV28; a possible D gene is TRBD1 (5 bases). V was trimmed by 6 bases and J by 5 bases, leaving 10 bases between them. Per germline, CDR1 MDHEN and CDR2 SYDVKM. The CDR3 extends over 12 amino acids. The CDR3 bases are TGTGCCAGCAGGCCCACAGGAACTGAAGCTTTCTTT. Its translation: CASRPTGTEAFF.

The gene calls are TRBV7-8 and TRBJ1-2; D is unclear. The CDR3 is 16 residues long. V lost 5 bases, J lost 6 bases, and 22 bases lay in between. CDR1 is SGHVS and CDR2 is FQNEAQ in the germline V gene. In DNA form, the CDR3 reads TGTGCCAGCAGCCCAGGTGGCCTCCCCGGGGTGGATGGCTACACCTTC. Translation: CASSPGGLPGVDGYTF.

The chain couples TRBV11-2 to TRBJ1-1, with no clear D. Trimming shortened V by 1 base and J by 6 bases, and 9 bases separated the two germline ends. Germline CDR1 and CDR2: SGHAT and FQNNGV. This CDR3 region has 13 residues. CDR3 region: CASSLAGVPEAFF. The CDR3 DNA reads as TGTGCCAGCAGCTTAGCCGGGGTCCCTGAAGCTTTCTTT.